This T cell receptor beta chain came from a study of shared clonotypes between healthy human individuals. The germline CDR1 and CDR2 sequences are SQVTM and ANQGSEA. Trimming cost V 6 bases and J 5 bases; bases outside gene matches: 8. The CDR3 sequence is 14 residues long. The assay was immunoSEQ multiplex PCR, and TCRdb's table has in-frame clones only and misses some. The data contain about 380,000 clones, roughly 96% of them singletons. Sequencing was carried out using memory CD8+ T cells sorted from blood. This sample's subset: CD45RO+ cells pooled with CCR7-negative TemRA cells. The receptor comes from a man between 25 and 39 years old in good health. The gene calls are TRBV29-1 and TRBJ2-3; 10 positions match TRBD2. The CDR3 region has the DNA TGCAGCGTGGCGTCTAGCGGGAGAGGAGATACGCAGTATTTT. Protein product: CSVASSGRGDTQYF.